The source of this T cell receptor (beta chain) is a study of shared clonotypes between healthy human individuals. CDR3 length: 15 amino acids. Germline CDR1 is MDHEN and CDR2 is SYDVKM. Trimming cost V 3 bases and J 5 bases; bases outside gene matches: 3. The repertoire was sequenced with immunoSEQ multiplex PCR; TCRdb's copy has only in-frame clones and lacks some. The repertoire consists of about 2.4 million clones, with 93% occurring once and the leading ten covering more than 0.35%. Source material: naive CD4+ T cells from PBMCs. Subset reported: CD45RA+ positively selected. The chain carries TRBV28 and TRBJ2-4, with 11 positions matching TRBD2. The sequence was collected from a man between 18 and 35 years old in good health. Some clones in this sample may be carry-over from other donors' samples. CDR3 protein: CASSFLLAGENIQYF. CDR3 sequence (DNA): TGTGCCAGCAGTTTTTTACTAGCGGGAGAAAACATTCAGTACTTC.